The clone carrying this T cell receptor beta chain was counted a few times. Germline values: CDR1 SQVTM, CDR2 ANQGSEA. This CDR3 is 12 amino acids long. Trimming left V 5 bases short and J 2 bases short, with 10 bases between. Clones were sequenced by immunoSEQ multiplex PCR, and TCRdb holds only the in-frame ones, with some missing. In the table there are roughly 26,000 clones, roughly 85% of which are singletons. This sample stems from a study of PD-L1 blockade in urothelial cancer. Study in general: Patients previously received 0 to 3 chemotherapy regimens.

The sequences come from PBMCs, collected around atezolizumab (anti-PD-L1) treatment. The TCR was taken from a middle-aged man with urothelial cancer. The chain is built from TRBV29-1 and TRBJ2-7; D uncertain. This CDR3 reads CSVQQKPYEQYF. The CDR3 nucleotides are TGCAGCGTTCAACAAAAACCCTACGAGCAGTACTTC.